This passage covers 19 T cell receptor beta chains from one sample sequenced in a study of response to subunit inactivated influenza vaccine. Using its own MiXCR run on the RT-PCR reads, TCRdb lists one record per CDR3 protein. This table holds approximately 730,000 distinct CDR3 sequences, around 13% found once. The source material was PBMCs from blood, sampled less than 15 days before vaccination. Receptors originate from a man in his fifties or sixties who received an inactivated influenza vaccine.

The chain joins TRBV19 to TRBJ2-7, with 10 positions matching TRBD1. The germline gives CDR1 LNHDA, CDR2 SQIVND (reference sequence). The V and J ends lost 5 bases and 6 bases, in that order; junction bases with no gene match: 10. This CDR3 spans 15 amino acids. The CDR3 nucleotides read TGTGCCAGTAGTGCATTGGGGACAGGGGCTGTCGAGCAGTACTTC. Its translation: CASSALGTGAVEQYF.

Only a few counts were recorded for this clonotype. V is TRBV24-1 and J is TRBJ2-3, with D uncertain. The ends were cut back, 4 bases at V and 0 bases at J, with 10 bases in the middle. The CDR3 sequence is 15 residues long. CDR1 is KGHDR, CDR2 SFDVKD, per germline. CDR3 nucleotide sequence: TGTGCCACCAGTGACCGGACCCGTAGCACAGATACGCAGTATTTT. It codes for CATSDRTRSTDTQYF.

The V and J genes are TRBV6-2 or TRBV6-3 and TRBJ2-1; 9 nucleotides line up with TRBD2. The CDR3 sequence is 17 residues long. J was trimmed by 7 bases and V by 0 bases; bases with no gene match: 10. CDR1 is MNHEY, CDR2 SVGEGT, per germline. CDR3 nucleotide sequence: TGTGCCAGCAGTTACTCGCTAGCGGGGATGGGATGGAATGAGCAGTTCTTC. Translating gives CASSYSLAGMGWNEQFF.

Details on this clonotype: The junction shows a germline mismatch at one end, possibly a read error. The chain carries TRBV12-3 or TRBV12-4 and TRBJ2-3, with 12 bases lining up with TRBD2. This CDR3 comprises 19 residues. For the CDR3, the DNA is TGTGCCATCAGTTCGCGAGTCGGACTAGCGGGGACTAGCACAGATACGCAGTATTTT. This gives the protein CAISSRVGLAGTSTDTQYF.

This chain joins TRBV28 and TRBJ2-1; no firm D call. The V gene lost 2 bases and the J gene lost 3 bases, with 8 bases spanning the gap. The germline V gene encodes CDR1 MDHEN and CDR2 SYDVKM. This CDR3 is 14 amino acids long. The CDR3 DNA sequence: TGTGCCAGCAGTTTAGATGTCTTCTACAATGAGCAGTTCTTC. Translation: CASSLDVFYNEQFF.

A few counts support this clonotype. V usage is TRBV18 and J usage is TRBJ2-3; no clear D gene. The germline V gene encodes CDR1 KGHSH and CDR2 LQKENI. This CDR3 has 16 residues. Trimming took 1 base from V and 0 from J, leaving 11 bases between them. In nucleotides, the CDR3 is TGTGCCAGCTCACCACTATCGGACCAAAGCACAGATACGCAGTATTTT. It yields the protein CASSPLSDQSTDTQYF.

J is TRBJ2-5 and V is TRBV11-2; 8 positions agree with TRBD1. The V gene's germline CDR1 is SGHAT and CDR2 FQNNGV. There are 15 residues in the CDR3. J was trimmed by 4 bases and V by 6 bases; bases with no gene match: 10. The CDR3 sequence: CASSPFRGPRETQYF. CDR3 DNA: TGTGCCAGCAGTCCATTCAGGGGGCCTCGAGAGACCCAGTACTTC.

This clonotype was seen more than once but under ten times. CDR3 in amino acids: CASGFSTRSSGANVLTF. CDR3 sequence (DNA): TGTGCCAGTGGGTTCTCGACACGGAGCTCTGGGGCCAACGTCCTGACTTTC. The chain has TRBV19 and TRBJ2-6; D remains unclear. Germline CDR1 reads LNHDA; CDR2 reads SQIVND (reference sequence). V was trimmed by 8 bases and J by 0 bases, leaving 17 bases between them. The CDR3 is 17 amino acids. Variable domain in full (rest from reference TRBV19 and TRBJ2-6): DGGITQSPKYLFRKEGQNVTLSCEQNLNHDAMYWYRQDPGQGLRLIYYSQIVNDFQKGDIAEGYSVSREKKESFPLTVTSAQKNPTAFYLCASGFSTRSSGANVLTFGAGSRLTVL.

The sample holds a few counts of this clonotype. The genes are TRBV4-3 and TRBJ2-7; D call uncertain. V was trimmed by 0 bases and J by 2 bases, leaving 11 bases between them. The CDR3 contains 15 residues. Germline CDR1 is LGHNA and CDR2 is YSLEER. CDR3 residues: CASSQEFPDPYEQYF. CDR3 in DNA: TGCGCCAGCAGCCAAGAATTTCCGGACCCCTACGAGCAGTACTTC.

The chain joins TRBV6-5 to TRBJ2-3; 12 nucleotides line up with TRBD1. V was pared by 0 bases and J by 8 bases, with 12 bases of the junction left unmatched. The CDR3 contains 18 residues. Germline assignment: CDR1 MNHEY and CDR2 SVGAGI. This CDR3 is CASSYSPPGTGGLGTQYF. CDR3 in DNA: TGTGCCAGCAGTTACTCTCCCCCAGGGACAGGGGGCCTTGGTACGCAGTATTTT.

This chain joins TRBV3-1 and TRBJ2-1; D possibly corresponds to TRBD1 (6 bases). The germline V gene has CDR1 LGHDT and CDR2 YNNKEL (reference sequence). V was pared by 5 bases and J by 3 bases, with 14 bases between. The CDR3 totals 15 residues. CDR3 sequence reads: CASSSEGQNYNEQFF. In DNA form, the CDR3 reads TGTGCCAGCAGCTCAGAGGGACAAAACTACAATGAGCAGTTCTTC.

This clonotype was counted only a few times. V is TRBV20-1 and J is TRBJ2-4; the match to TRBD2 covers 8 bases. CDR3 length equals 15 residues. V lost 6 bases and J lost 1; bases outside the gene matches: 8. Per the germline V gene, CDR1 is DFQATT and CDR2 is SNEGSKA (reference sequence). CDR3 nucleotide sequence: TGCAGTGCGGAAGCGGGAGATACTGCCAAAAACATTCAGTACTTC. This translates into CSAEAGDTAKNIQYF.

This clonotype was counted between two and nine times. This chain links TRBV10-1 with TRBJ1-2; 8 bases are shared with TRBD1. This CDR3 is built from 13 residues. Germline V lookup: CDR1 WNHNN, CDR2 SYGVQD (reference sequence). With V trimmed by 4 bases and J by 8 bases, 6 bases remained unmatched. This CDR3 is CASSAGQGGGYTF. The DNA of the CDR3 is TGCGCCAGCAGTGCCGGACAGGGAGGCGGCTACACCTTC.

This sequence joins TRBV27 and TRBJ1-1, with D unresolved. The V and J ends lost 2 bases and 13 bases respectively, with 11 bases between them. The CDR3 spans 11 residues. Per germline, CDR1 MNHEY and CDR2 SMNVEV (reference sequence). CDR3: CASSLKVLGFF. The CDR3 DNA follows: TGTGCCAGCAGTTTAAAGGTGTTAGGTTTCTTT.

The rearrangement joins TRBV5-5 to TRBJ2-7, with 7 bases aligning to TRBD1. The germline gives CDR1 SGHKS, CDR2 YYEKEE (reference sequence). There are 11 residues in the CDR3. The V gene end was trimmed by 5 bases and the J gene end by 13 bases; junction bases not matched to a gene: 9. The CDR3 loop is CASSTDRTAYF. The CDR3 DNA is TGTGCCAGCAGTACGGACAGGACAGCATACTTC.

This clonotype has more than one count but fewer than ten. The chain links TRBV27 to TRBJ2-5; a weak D match, TRBD2 (5 bases). Germline V lookup: CDR1 MNHEY, CDR2 SMNVEV (reference sequence). The CDR3 runs 14 residues. Between the trimmed V and J ends, which lost 2 bases and 5 bases, there was a span of 12 bases. CDR3 residues: CASSLPGKEETQYF. As DNA, the CDR3 is TGTGCCAGCAGTTTACCGGGGAAGGAGGAGACCCAGTACTTC.

This sequence joins TRBV18 and TRBJ2-7, with 10 positions matching TRBD2. The germline CDR1 and CDR2 sequences are KGHSH and LQKENI. This CDR3 is built from 16 residues. V dropped 4 bases and J dropped 0; count of bases not matched to a gene: 6. The CDR3 coding sequence is TGTGCCAGCTCACTAACTGGACTAGCGGTCTCCTACGAGCAGTACTTC. Amino acid sequence: CASSLTGLAVSYEQYF.

This chain uses TRBV12-3 or TRBV12-4 with TRBJ2-3; the D gene is possibly TRBD2 (5 bases). With 2 bases removed from V and 2 bases from J, the gap between germline ends came to 11 bases. The CDR3 contains 15 residues. Here the CDR3 reads CASSLRRAFTDTQYF. The CDR3 DNA is TGTGCCAGCAGTTTAAGGCGGGCGTTCACAGATACGCAGTATTTT.

This clonotype has only a few counts. The chain couples TRBV12-3 or TRBV12-4 to TRBJ2-7; maybe TRBD1 (6 bases). Trimming stripped 5 bases from V and 3 bases from J, with 17 bases between. The CDR3 runs 15 residues. The CDR3 DNA reads TGTGCCAGCAGTCTCCGACAGGCTACGAGCTACGAGCAGTACTTC. As protein: CASSLRQATSYEQYF.